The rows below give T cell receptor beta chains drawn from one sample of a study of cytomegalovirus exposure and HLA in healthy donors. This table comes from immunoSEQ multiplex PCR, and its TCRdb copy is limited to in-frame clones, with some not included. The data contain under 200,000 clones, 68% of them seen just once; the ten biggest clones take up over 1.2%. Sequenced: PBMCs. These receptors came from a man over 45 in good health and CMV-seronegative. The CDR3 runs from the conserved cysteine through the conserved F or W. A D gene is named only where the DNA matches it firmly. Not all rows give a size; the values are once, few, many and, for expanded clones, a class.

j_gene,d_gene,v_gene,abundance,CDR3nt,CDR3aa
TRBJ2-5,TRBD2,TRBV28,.,TGTGCCAATAGCCGGGGGGGCCAAGAGACCCAGTACTTC,CANSRGGQETQYF
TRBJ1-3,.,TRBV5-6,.,TGTGCCAGCAGTTTACGTCAGGGTCGAAACACCATATATTTT,CASSLRQGRNTIYF
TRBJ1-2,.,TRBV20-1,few,TGCAGTGCTCCCGGGGGGCGAGGCTACACCTTC,CSAPGGRGYTF
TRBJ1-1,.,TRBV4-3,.,TGCGCCAGCAGCCAAGATTATTTGGGAGGGTCAGGGACCATGAACACTGAAGCTTTCTTT,CASSQDYLGGSGTMNTEAFF
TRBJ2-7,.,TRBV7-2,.,TGTGCCAGCAGCTCACACCCCCGGACACTTTCCTACGAGCAGTACTTC,CASSSHPRTLSYEQYF
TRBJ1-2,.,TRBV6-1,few,TGTGCCAGCAGTGAAAGTTACAGGGAGCGCTATGGCTACACCTTC,CASSESYRERYGYTF
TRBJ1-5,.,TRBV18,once,TGTGCCAGCTCACCTAACCGGGACACAAGCAATCAGCCCCAGCATTTT,CASSPNRDTSNQPQHF
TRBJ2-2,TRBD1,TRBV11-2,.,TGTGCCAGCAGCTTAGCACTTGGACAGGGGACCGGGGAGCTGTTTTTT,CASSLALGQGTGELFF
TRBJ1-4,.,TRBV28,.,TGTGCCAGCAGTCTCAATCCAGGGGTTGCTAATGAAAAACTGTTTTTT,CASSLNPGVANEKLFF
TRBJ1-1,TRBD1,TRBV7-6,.,TGTGCCAGCAGCTTAGACTTCTTTCCGGGACAGGGAAATGAAGCTTTCTTT,CASSLDFFPGQGNEAFF
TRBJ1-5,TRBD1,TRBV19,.,TGTGCCAGTAGAACCACAGGGGGGCGAATTCAGCCCCAGCATTTT,CASRTTGGRIQPQHF
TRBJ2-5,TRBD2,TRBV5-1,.,TGCGCCAGCAACAGCGGGGGGGCGGAAGAGACCCAGTACTTC,CASNSGGAEETQYF
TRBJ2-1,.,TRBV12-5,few,TGTGCTAGTGGTCGGTCAATCAATGAGCAGTTCTTC,CASGRSINEQFF
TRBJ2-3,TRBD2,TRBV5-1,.,TGCGCCAGCAGGCCCGCTGTAGCGGGGATAACGCAGTATTTT,CASRPAVAGITQYF
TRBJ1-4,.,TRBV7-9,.,TGTGCCAGCAGCTCCCCTGGGGGGAATGAAAAACTGTTTTTT,CASSSPGGNEKLFF
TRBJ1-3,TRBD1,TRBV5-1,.,TGCGCCAGCAGCAACGCCGGGACAGGGGGAGGGGACACCATATATTTT,CASSNAGTGGGDTIYF
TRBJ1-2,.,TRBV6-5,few,TGTGCCAGCACCCAAGGGGGTGGCGATAACTATGGCTACACCTTC,CASTQGGGDNYGYTF
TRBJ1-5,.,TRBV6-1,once,TGTGCCAGCACCCCCGGACGGGACAATCAGCCCCAGCATTTT,CASTPGRDNQPQHF
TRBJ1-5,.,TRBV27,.,TGTGCCAGCAGTTTATCGTGGCAGGGCAATCAGCCCCAGCATTTT,CASSLSWQGNQPQHF
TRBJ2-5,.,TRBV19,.,TGTGCCAGTGGGGGGGGGCCGCAAGAGACCCAGTACTTC,CASGGGPQETQYF
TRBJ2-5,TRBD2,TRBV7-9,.,TGTGCCAGCAGCTCCCTTCCGGGACTAGCGGCAGAGACCCAGTACTTC,CASSSLPGLAAETQYF
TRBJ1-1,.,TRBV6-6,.,TGTGCCAGCAGTTCGAACATGAACACTGAAGCTTTCTTT,CASSSNMNTEAFF
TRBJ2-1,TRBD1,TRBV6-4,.,TGTGCCAGCCCGGGACAGGGGGCCGATGAGCAGTTCTTC,CASPGQGADEQFF
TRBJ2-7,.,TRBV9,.,TGTGCCAGCAGCGTAGACCCAACAAGCTCCTACGAGCAGTACTTC,CASSVDPTSSYEQYF